This section outlines one T cell receptor (beta chain) sequence together with its context. This entry is derived from a study of T cell responses to AZD1222 COVID-19 vaccine. The V end was cut by 0 bases, the J end by 2 bases, with 11 bases between. The CDR3 runs 15 residues. Germline V lookup: CDR1 LGHDT, CDR2 YNNKEL (reference sequence). Second doses that came at about 4 or about 12 weeks were put together. Method: immunoSEQ multiplex PCR; TCRdb's copy keeps in-frame clones and lacks some. The profile shows about 150,000 clones, 91% of them singletons. The sequence came from an adult who received the AZD1222 COVID-19 vaccine. The sequencing used peripheral blood, collected 28 days after the second AZD1222 dose. The J gene is TRBJ2-7, the V gene TRBV3-1 (or the pseudogene TRBV3-2), with D perhaps matching TRBD1 or TRBD2 (6 bases each). The CDR3 loop reads CASSQDPGATYEQYF. The CDR3 DNA reads TGTGCCAGCAGCCAAGATCCGGGGGCGACCTACGAGCAGTACTTC.